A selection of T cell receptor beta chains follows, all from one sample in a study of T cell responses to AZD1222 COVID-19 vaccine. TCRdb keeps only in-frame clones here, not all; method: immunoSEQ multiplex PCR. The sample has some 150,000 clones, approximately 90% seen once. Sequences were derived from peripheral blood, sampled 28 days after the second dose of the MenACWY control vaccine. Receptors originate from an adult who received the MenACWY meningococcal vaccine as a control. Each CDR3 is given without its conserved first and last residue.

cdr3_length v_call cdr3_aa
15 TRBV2 ASSGWDRGVSYNEQF
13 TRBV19 ASSILGPSNQPQH
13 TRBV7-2 ASSATGGVLSGYT
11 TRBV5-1 ASSEDSVRGYT
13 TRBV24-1 ATRPGLLGTDTQY
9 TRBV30 AWGPSGEQY
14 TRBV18 ASSPIRSTSGETQY
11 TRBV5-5 ASSLGTGETQY
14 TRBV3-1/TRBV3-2 ASSQRTGLSPYGYT
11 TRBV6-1 ASRIRERYEQY